This is a list of T cell receptor beta chains from one sample in a study of shared clonotypes between healthy human individuals. The table came from immunoSEQ multiplex PCR; TCRdb's copy has only in-frame clones and leaves some out. This sample has roughly 810,000 clones, with 96% found just once. Sequenced: naive CD8+ T cells sorted from blood. The origin of the receptors is a young man in good health. Each CDR3 is given with its conserved first and last residue. D genes are given only for firm matches. Rows give clone size only sometimes, using once, few, many, or a class for an expanded clone.

d_gene: NA
abundance: once
v_gene: TRBV9
j_gene: TRBJ2-7
CDR3aa: CASSVGGHQTYEQYF
CDR3nt: TGTGCCAGCAGCGTAGGGGGACACCAAACCTACGAGCAGTACTTC

d_gene: TRBD1
abundance: NA
v_gene: TRBV6-6
j_gene: TRBJ1-5
CDR3aa: CASRQGAEGQPQHF
CDR3nt: TGTGCCAGCAGACAGGGGGCGGAGGGACAGCCCCAGCATTTT

d_gene: NA
abundance: NA
v_gene: TRBV6-1
j_gene: TRBJ2-5
CDR3aa: CASSERRWTQQETQYF
CDR3nt: TGTGCCAGCAGTGAAAGAAGGTGGACCCAGCAAGAGACCCAGTACTTC

d_gene: NA
abundance: NA
v_gene: TRBV7-9
j_gene: TRBJ1-5
CDR3aa: CASSLGGAGSEPQHF
CDR3nt: TGTGCCAGCAGCTTAGGAGGGGCAGGGAGTGAGCCCCAGCATTTT

d_gene: NA
abundance: NA
v_gene: TRBV7-9
j_gene: TRBJ2-7
CDR3aa: CASSSPELVYEQYF
CDR3nt: TGTGCCAGCAGCTCCCCCGAGTTGGTATACGAGCAGTACTTC

d_gene: NA
abundance: NA
v_gene: TRBV11-2
j_gene: TRBJ1-3
CDR3aa: CASSLYEGISGNTIYF
CDR3nt: TGTGCCAGCAGCTTATATGAGGGAATCTCTGGAAACACCATATATTTT

d_gene: NA
abundance: once
v_gene: TRBV10-3
j_gene: TRBJ2-6
CDR3aa: CAISLGHLSSGANVLTF
CDR3nt: TGTGCCATCAGTCTGGGCCATTTGAGCTCTGGGGCCAACGTCCTGACTTTC

d_gene: TRBD1
abundance: NA
v_gene: TRBV30
j_gene: TRBJ2-3
CDR3aa: CAWSVGTGDSTDTQYF
CDR3nt: TGTGCCTGGAGTGTAGGGACAGGGGATAGCACAGATACGCAGTATTTT

d_gene: NA
abundance: NA
v_gene: TRBV11-2
j_gene: TRBJ2-7
CDR3aa: CASSLRVDEQYF
CDR3nt: TGTGCCAGCAGCTTAAGGGTCGACGAGCAGTACTTC

d_gene: TRBD1
abundance: NA
v_gene: TRBV5-1
j_gene: TRBJ2-7
CDR3aa: CASSQGQAYEQYF
CDR3nt: TGCGCCAGCAGCCAAGGACAGGCCTACGAGCAGTACTTC

d_gene: NA
abundance: NA
v_gene: TRBV7-3
j_gene: TRBJ2-2
CDR3aa: CASSLQLYTGELFF
CDR3nt: TGTGCCAGCAGCTTACAACTCTACACCGGGGAGCTGTTTTTT

d_gene: NA
abundance: NA
v_gene: TRBV14
j_gene: TRBJ2-7
CDR3aa: CASSQAFTGISSYEQYF
CDR3nt: TGTGCCAGCAGCCAAGCTTTTACAGGGATAAGCTCCTACGAGCAGTACTTC

d_gene: NA
abundance: once
v_gene: TRBV19
j_gene: TRBJ2-7
CDR3aa: CASSINRGGEQYF
CDR3nt: TGTGCCAGTAGTATCAACAGGGGAGGCGAGCAGTACTTC

d_gene: TRBD1
abundance: NA
v_gene: TRBV27
j_gene: TRBJ2-7
CDR3aa: CASSLYRDRGPDEQYF
CDR3nt: TGTGCCAGCAGTTTATACCGGGACAGGGGTCCCGACGAGCAGTACTTC

d_gene: NA
abundance: NA
v_gene: TRBV28
j_gene: TRBJ2-2
CDR3aa: CASSENYGGGSTGELFF
CDR3nt: TGTGCCAGCAGCGAAAACTACGGCGGCGGTTCCACCGGGGAGCTGTTTTTT

d_gene: NA
abundance: NA
v_gene: TRBV7-9
j_gene: TRBJ2-1
CDR3aa: CASSLVSANEQFF
CDR3nt: TGTGCCAGCAGCTTAGTGTCCGCCAATGAGCAGTTCTTC

d_gene: TRBD1
abundance: NA
v_gene: TRBV5-1
j_gene: TRBJ1-1
CDR3aa: CASSLPGQGTGAFF
CDR3nt: TGCGCCAGCAGCTTACCGGGACAGGGAACGGGAGCTTTCTTT

d_gene: NA
abundance: NA
v_gene: TRBV27
j_gene: TRBJ2-3
CDR3aa: CASRTIFSQYF
CDR3nt: TGTGCCAGCAGAACCATTTTTTCGCAGTATTTT

d_gene: NA
abundance: NA
v_gene: TRBV11-2
j_gene: TRBJ1-5
CDR3aa: CASSLGTADQPQHF
CDR3nt: TGTGCCAGCAGCTTAGGGACAGCGGATCAGCCCCAGCATTTT

d_gene: NA
abundance: NA
v_gene: TRBV19
j_gene: TRBJ2-2
CDR3aa: CASSITQGSGELFF
CDR3nt: TGTGCCAGTAGTATTACTCAGGGTTCCGGGGAGCTGTTTTTT

d_gene: TRBD1
abundance: NA
v_gene: TRBV2
j_gene: TRBJ2-5
CDR3aa: CASSQGVIPKETQYF
CDR3nt: TGTGCCAGCAGCCAGGGGGTGATTCCAAAAGAGACCCAGTACTTC

d_gene: NA
abundance: NA
v_gene: TRBV28
j_gene: TRBJ2-1
CDR3aa: CASSSPGGTTYNEQFF
CDR3nt: TGTGCCAGCAGTTCCCCCGGCGGGACGACCTACAATGAGCAGTTCTTC

d_gene: TRBD2
abundance: once
v_gene: TRBV7-9
j_gene: TRBJ2-3
CDR3aa: CASSFGGTSGRADTQYF
CDR3nt: TGTGCCAGCAGCTTCGGCGGGACTAGCGGGAGAGCGGATACGCAGTATTTT

d_gene: TRBD2
abundance: NA
v_gene: TRBV11-3
j_gene: TRBJ2-1
CDR3aa: CASSPPTSGRINEQFF
CDR3nt: TGTGCCAGCAGCCCCCCCACTAGCGGGAGAATTAATGAGCAGTTCTTC

d_gene: TRBD1
abundance: NA
v_gene: TRBV6-6
j_gene: TRBJ2-7
CDR3aa: CASRTGTGHMHEQYF
CDR3nt: TGTGCCAGCAGGACGGGGACAGGGCATATGCACGAGCAGTACTTC

d_gene: NA
abundance: NA
v_gene: TRBV5-4
j_gene: TRBJ2-7
CDR3aa: CASTSQDTSYEQYF
CDR3nt: TGTGCCAGCACTTCACAGGACACCTCCTACGAGCAGTACTTC

d_gene: NA
abundance: once
v_gene: TRBV10-3
j_gene: TRBJ2-1
CDR3aa: CAISESASEPEQFF
CDR3nt: TGTGCCATCAGTGAGTCTGCTAGCGAACCTGAGCAGTTCTTC

d_gene: NA
abundance: NA
v_gene: TRBV18
j_gene: TRBJ2-1
CDR3aa: CASSPLEYAYNEQFF
CDR3nt: TGTGCCAGCTCACCACTGGAGTACGCCTACAATGAGCAGTTCTTC

d_gene: TRBD2
abundance: NA
v_gene: TRBV19
j_gene: TRBJ2-1
CDR3aa: CASSIDAGVDYNEQFF
CDR3nt: TGTGCCAGTAGTATAGATGCGGGAGTGGACTACAATGAGCAGTTCTTC

d_gene: NA
abundance: NA
v_gene: TRBV30
j_gene: TRBJ2-7
CDR3aa: CAWSVGQGHDEQYF
CDR3nt: TGTGCCTGGAGTGTAGGGCAGGGGCACGACGAGCAGTACTTC

d_gene: NA
abundance: once
v_gene: TRBV6-6
j_gene: TRBJ2-1
CDR3aa: CASSLTSGANNNEQFF
CDR3nt: TGTGCCAGCAGCCTTACCTCAGGCGCCAATAACAATGAGCAGTTCTTC

d_gene: TRBD2
abundance: NA
v_gene: TRBV19
j_gene: TRBJ2-2
CDR3aa: CASSRRPGLAGESGELFF
CDR3nt: TGTGCCAGTAGTCGCCGTCCGGGACTAGCGGGAGAATCCGGGGAGCTGTTTTTT

d_gene: TRBD2
abundance: NA
v_gene: TRBV7-3
j_gene: TRBJ2-1
CDR3aa: CASSAQVLAGDLHSSYNEQFF
CDR3nt: TGTGCCAGCAGCGCCCAAGTCCTAGCGGGAGACCTGCATAGCTCCTACAATGAGCAGTTCTTC

d_gene: NA
abundance: NA
v_gene: TRBV9
j_gene: TRBJ1-4
CDR3aa: CAGPRDVDEKLFF
CDR3nt: TGTGCCGGACCCCGGGACGTAGATGAAAAACTGTTTTTT

d_gene: NA
abundance: NA
v_gene: TRBV30
j_gene: TRBJ1-5
CDR3aa: CAWSGTSGRNQPQHF
CDR3nt: TGTGCCTGGAGTGGCACCTCAGGCAGGAATCAGCCCCAGCATTTT

d_gene: NA
abundance: NA
v_gene: TRBV28
j_gene: TRBJ1-3
CDR3aa: CASSVRGYGNTIYF
CDR3nt: TGTGCCAGCAGTGTACGTGGTTATGGAAACACCATATATTTT

d_gene: TRBD2
abundance: NA
v_gene: TRBV27
j_gene: TRBJ2-1
CDR3aa: CASSLSRSGSNEQFF
CDR3nt: TGTGCCAGCAGTTTATCGCGGAGCGGGAGTAATGAGCAGTTCTTC

d_gene: NA
abundance: NA
v_gene: TRBV29-1
j_gene: TRBJ2-2
CDR3aa: CSVIRVGMNTGELFF
CDR3nt: TGCAGCGTCATAAGGGTCGGGATGAACACCGGGGAGCTGTTTTTT

d_gene: NA
abundance: NA
v_gene: TRBV30
j_gene: TRBJ2-7
CDR3aa: CAWSLGQVPYEQYF
CDR3nt: TGTGCCTGGAGTTTAGGTCAGGTACCCTACGAGCAGTACTTC

d_gene: TRBD1
abundance: NA
v_gene: TRBV2
j_gene: TRBJ2-3
CDR3aa: CASSESPGQGRFTDTQYF
CDR3nt: TGTGCCAGCAGTGAATCCCCCGGACAGGGGCGTTTCACAGATACGCAGTATTTT

d_gene: TRBD2
abundance: NA
v_gene: TRBV9
j_gene: TRBJ2-1
CDR3aa: CASTSGTSGSNEQFF
CDR3nt: TGTGCCAGCACCTCCGGGACTAGCGGGAGCAATGAGCAGTTCTTC

d_gene: NA
abundance: NA
v_gene: TRBV30
j_gene: TRBJ2-3
CDR3aa: CAWSVLRPCRDTQYF
CDR3nt: TGTGCCTGGAGTGTACTGAGGCCGTGTCGGGATACGCAGTATTTT